The clone carrying this T cell receptor (beta chain) was detected only a few times. This sample was taken from a study of T-cell memory formation after mild COVID-19. Deletions cut 3 bases from V and 2 bases from J, with 9 bases between. Germline V gives CDR1 MNHNS, CDR2 SASEGT. This CDR3 spans 14 amino acids. TCRdb fed the 5' RACE reads into MiXCR, producing one record per CDR3 protein. There are approximately 50,000 distinct CDR3 sequences in the sample; over 8.5% occur only once, and 10% to 15% lies in the top ten. The sequence was collected from an adult woman who had mild COVID-19 (a few samples of this study predate the infection). Cell type and time point are not known. Material for sequencing was PBMCs or a T cell subset sorted from them (not recorded which). The chain combines TRBV6-1 with TRBJ2-3; D is unclear. As DNA, the CDR3 is TGTGCCAGCAGTGAGCCGCTTCACACAGATACGCAGTATTTT. Translating gives CASSEPLHTDTQYF.